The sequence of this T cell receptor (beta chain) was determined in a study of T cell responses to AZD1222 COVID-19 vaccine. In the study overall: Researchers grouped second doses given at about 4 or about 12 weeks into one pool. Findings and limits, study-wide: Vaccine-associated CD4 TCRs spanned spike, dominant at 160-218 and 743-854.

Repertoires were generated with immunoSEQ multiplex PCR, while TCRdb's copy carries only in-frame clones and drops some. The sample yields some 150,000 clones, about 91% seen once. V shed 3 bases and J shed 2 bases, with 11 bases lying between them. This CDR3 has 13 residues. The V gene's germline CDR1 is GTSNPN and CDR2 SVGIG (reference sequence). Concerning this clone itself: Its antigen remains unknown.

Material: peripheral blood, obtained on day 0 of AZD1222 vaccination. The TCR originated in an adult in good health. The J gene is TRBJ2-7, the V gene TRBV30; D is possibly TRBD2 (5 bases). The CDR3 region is CAWSPGSPYEQYF. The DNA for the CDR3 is TGTGCCTGGAGCCCGGGGTCCCCCTACGAGCAGTACTTC.